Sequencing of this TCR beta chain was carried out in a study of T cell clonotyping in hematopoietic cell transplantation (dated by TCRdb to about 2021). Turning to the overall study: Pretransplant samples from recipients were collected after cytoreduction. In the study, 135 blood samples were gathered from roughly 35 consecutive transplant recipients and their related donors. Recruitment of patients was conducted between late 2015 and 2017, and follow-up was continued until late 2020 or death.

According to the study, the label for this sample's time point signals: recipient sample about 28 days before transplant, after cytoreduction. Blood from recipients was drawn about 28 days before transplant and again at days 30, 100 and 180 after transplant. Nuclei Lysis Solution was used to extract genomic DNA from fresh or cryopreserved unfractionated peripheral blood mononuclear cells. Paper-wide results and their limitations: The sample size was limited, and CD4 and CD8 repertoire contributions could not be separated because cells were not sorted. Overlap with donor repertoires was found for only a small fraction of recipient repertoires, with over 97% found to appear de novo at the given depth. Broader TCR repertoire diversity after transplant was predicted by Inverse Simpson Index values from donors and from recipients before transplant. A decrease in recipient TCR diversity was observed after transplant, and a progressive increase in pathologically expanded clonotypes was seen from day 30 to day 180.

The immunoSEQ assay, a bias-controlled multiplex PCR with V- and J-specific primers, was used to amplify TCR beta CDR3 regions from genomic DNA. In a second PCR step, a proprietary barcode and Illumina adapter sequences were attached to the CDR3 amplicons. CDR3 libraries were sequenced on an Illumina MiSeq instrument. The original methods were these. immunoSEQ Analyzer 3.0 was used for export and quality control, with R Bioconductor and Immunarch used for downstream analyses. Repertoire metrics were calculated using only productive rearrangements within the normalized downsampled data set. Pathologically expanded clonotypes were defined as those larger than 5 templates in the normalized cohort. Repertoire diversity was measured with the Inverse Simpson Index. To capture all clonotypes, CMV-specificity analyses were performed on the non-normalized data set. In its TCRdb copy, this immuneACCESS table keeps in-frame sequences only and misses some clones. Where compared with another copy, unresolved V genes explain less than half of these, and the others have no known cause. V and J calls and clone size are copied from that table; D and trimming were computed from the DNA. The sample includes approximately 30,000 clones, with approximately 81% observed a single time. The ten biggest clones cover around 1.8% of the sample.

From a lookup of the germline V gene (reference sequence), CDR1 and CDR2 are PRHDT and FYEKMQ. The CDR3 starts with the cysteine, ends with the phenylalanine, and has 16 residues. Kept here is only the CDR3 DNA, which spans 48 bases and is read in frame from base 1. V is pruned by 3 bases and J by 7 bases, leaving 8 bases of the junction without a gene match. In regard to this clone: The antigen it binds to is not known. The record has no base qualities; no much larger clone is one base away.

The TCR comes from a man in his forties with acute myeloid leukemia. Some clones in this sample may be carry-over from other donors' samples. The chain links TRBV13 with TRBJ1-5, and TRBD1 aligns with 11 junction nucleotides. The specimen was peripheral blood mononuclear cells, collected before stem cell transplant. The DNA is TGTGCCAGCAGCTTGGGTGGACAGGGGGCAGGACAGCCCCAGCATTTT. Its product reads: CASSLGGQGAGQPQHF.